Listed below are T cell receptor beta chains from one sample, sequenced in a study of CD8 T cells in Susac syndrome. TCRdb reanalysed the immunoSEQ multiplex PCR reads using MiXCR and keeps one entry per CDR3 protein. Of roughly 190,000 distinct CDR3 sequences in the sample, roughly nine tenths were seen once. Material for sequencing was CD4+ T cells from PBMCs. All receptors derive from a human donor with Susac syndrome. Each CDR3 is given with its conserved first and last residue. The order of the fields is clone size, V gene, CDR3 length, D gene, J gene, CDR3 DNA, CDR3 protein. The D gene is left open where the match is weak. Clone size is not always given. Where it is, it says once, few, many or a class for expanded clones.

-	TRBV7-9	14	-	TRBJ1-2	TGTGCCAGCAGTCCAAGGACGCGGTCATCTGGCTACACCTTC	CASSPRTRSSGYTF
-	TRBV6-1	14	-	TRBJ1-1	TGTGCCAGCAGTGTCGACCCCCGGAACACTGAAGCTTTCTTT	CASSVDPRNTEAFF
-	TRBV7-9	11	-	TRBJ2-1	TGTGCCAGCAGCAGACTCGGGGAGCAGTTCTTC	CASSRLGEQFF
-	TRBV6-1	13	-	TRBJ2-1	TGTGCCAGCACAGAGAGGACTTTCAAGGAGCAGTTCTTC	CASTERTFKEQFF
-	TRBV20-1	20	TRBD2	TRBJ2-1	TGCAGTGCTAGAGATGGGACTAGCGGGAGAGTAGTCTCCCCCTACAATGAGCAGTTCTTC	CSARDGTSGRVVSPYNEQFF
-	TRBV28	15	-	TRBJ1-5	TGTGCCAGCAGTCGGGCACGCTATAGCAATCAGCCCCAGCATTTT	CASSRARYSNQPQHF
-	TRBV6-5	14	TRBD2	TRBJ2-5	TGTGCCAGCAGCGGGACTAGCGGGGGGGAGACCCAGTACTTC	CASSGTSGGETQYF
few	TRBV5-6	14	TRBD1	TRBJ1-1	TGTGCCAGCAGCTGGGGGACAGGGAACACTGAAGCTTTCTTT	CASSWGTGNTEAFF
-	TRBV5-5	17	TRBD1	TRBJ1-1	TGTGCCAGCAGCAGACGGCCGGGACAGATCATGAACACTGAAGCTTTCTTT	CASSRRPGQIMNTEAFF
once	TRBV3-1	14	-	TRBJ2-5	TGTGCCAGCAGCCAGACAGGGAGGCTCGAGACCCAGTACTTC	CASSQTGRLETQYF
-	TRBV7-2	19	TRBD2	TRBJ2-5	TGTGCCAGCAGCTTAGAAGGTGGTAGCGGGCTGATTGTGCGGGAGACCCAGTACTTC	CASSLEGGSGLIVRETQYF
-	TRBV7-9	15	-	TRBJ2-5	TGTGCCAGCAGAACAACCGGGACTCCATCAGAGACCCAGTACTTC	CASRTTGTPSETQYF
-	TRBV24-1	15	-	TRBJ2-1	TGTGCCACCAGTGGGGGGGGGCCCTCCTACAATGAGCAGTTCTTC	CATSGGGPSYNEQFF
-	TRBV12-3/TRBV12-4	16	-	TRBJ2-1	TGTGCCAGCGGCCGGGACCTCGGGCGGGTAAACAATGAGCAGTTCTTC	CASGRDLGRVNNEQFF
-	TRBV2	17	-	TRBJ1-2	TGTGCCAGCAGTGATGGGCCAGCCATAAGGGCTAACTATGGCTACACCTTC	CASSDGPAIRANYGYTF
-	TRBV2	18	-	TRBJ2-3	TGTGCCAGCAGTACCGGGACAAGAAACCCTACTAGCACAGATACGCAGTATTTT	CASSTGTRNPTSTDTQYF
-	TRBV7-6	17	TRBD2	TRBJ2-1	TGTGCCAGCAGCGGAACTAGCGGGAGGAGCTCCTACAATGAGCAGTTCTTC	CASSGTSGRSSYNEQFF
-	TRBV12-3/TRBV12-4	16	TRBD2	TRBJ2-7	TGTGCCAGCAGTTTCGGGACTAGCGGCCTCCCGGTCGAGCAGTACTTC	CASSFGTSGLPVEQYF
once	TRBV25-1	11	TRBD1	TRBJ1-1	TGTGCCAGGACAGGGGGATCTGAAGCTTTCTTT	CARTGGSEAFF
-	TRBV3-1	15	-	TRBJ2-5	TGTGCCAGCAGCCCTACCAGCGGGCGTTGGGAGACCCAGTACTTC	CASSPTSGRWETQYF
once	TRBV5-1	15	TRBD2	TRBJ2-1	TGCGCCAGCAGCTTACGCCCAGCGGGGGACAATGAGCAGTTCTTC	CASSLRPAGDNEQFF
-	TRBV30	14	-	TRBJ2-7	TGTGCCTGGAGTGTAGGGGGATCCCTTTACGAGCAGTACTTC	CAWSVGGSLYEQYF
-	TRBV28	15	-	TRBJ2-7	TGTGCCAGCACCCTAGGGGCAGGGGCACCCTACGAGCAGTACTTC	CASTLGAGAPYEQYF
-	TRBV4-2	14	TRBD1	TRBJ2-5	TGTGCCAGCAGCCAGGGACAGTACCAAGAGACCCAGTACTTC	CASSQGQYQETQYF
-	TRBV15	16	-	TRBJ2-5	TGTGCCACCAGCAGAGATCGGGCAGGGGACGAGGAGACCCAGTACTTC	CATSRDRAGDEETQYF
-	TRBV5-1	16	TRBD2	TRBJ2-1	TGCGCCAGCAGCGGGTTAGCGGGAGGGCCAGGAAATGAGCAGTTCTTC	CASSGLAGGPGNEQFF
-	TRBV5-1	15	TRBD1	TRBJ1-1	TGCGCCAGCAGCCCGTTGGGACAGGGCGGCACTGAAGCTTTCTTT	CASSPLGQGGTEAFF
-	TRBV12-3/TRBV12-4	14	-	TRBJ1-5	TGTGCCAGCAGTTTTACAAGGGGTCGTCAGCCCCAGCATTTT	CASSFTRGRQPQHF
-	TRBV5-1	16	TRBD2	TRBJ2-5	TGCGCCAGCAGCGAGGGGACTAGCGGGAGTGTAAAGACCCAGTACTTC	CASSEGTSGSVKTQYF
-	TRBV7-9	14	-	TRBJ2-7	TGTGCCAGCAGCTTACGGGGCGCAGCCTACGAGCAGTACTTC	CASSLRGAAYEQYF
once	TRBV5-8	14	-	TRBJ1-4	TGTGCCAGCAGCATCGGTGGTGGGGGTGAAAAACTGTTTTTT	CASSIGGGGEKLFF
-	TRBV6-5	17	TRBD2	TRBJ2-7	TGTGCCAGCAGTTACCCGACTAGCGGGAGAGAAGCCTACGAGCAGTACTTC	CASSYPTSGREAYEQYF
-	TRBV20-1	16	-	TRBJ1-5	TGCAGTGCTAGAGCGGGGGGAGACTATAGCAATCAGCCCCAGCATTTT	CSARAGGDYSNQPQHF
-	TRBV7-6	15	-	TRBJ2-1	TGTGCCAGCAGCCAAAACCCGGGACGGTACAATGAGCAGTTCTTC	CASSQNPGRYNEQFF
few	TRBV20-1	9	-	TRBJ2-1	TGCAGTGCTAAGGATGAGCAGTTCTTC	CSAKDEQFF
-	TRBV2	13	-	TRBJ2-4	TGTGCCAGCAGCTCCCGGGGCAAAAACATTCAGTACTTC	CASSSRGKNIQYF
-	TRBV9	14	-	TRBJ2-1	TGTGCCAGCAGCGACCGAGGGGGTTACAATGAGCAGTTCTTC	CASSDRGGYNEQFF
-	TRBV6-5	14	-	TRBJ1-6	TGTGCCAGCAGGACAGGCTCCTATAATTCACCCCTCCACTTT	CASRTGSYNSPLHF
once	TRBV19	14	TRBD1	TRBJ2-5	TGTGCCAGTAGTACCCCGGGACAGGTGGAGACCCAGTACTTC	CASSTPGQVETQYF
-	TRBV7-9	16	-	TRBJ2-3	TGTGCCAGCAGCTTAGGCCCAAACGCCGCCACAGATACGCAGTATTTT	CASSLGPNAATDTQYF
-	TRBV6-6	14	TRBD1	TRBJ2-5	TGTGCCAGCAGTTCGCCGGGACAGCAAGAGACCCAGTACTTC	CASSSPGQQETQYF
-	TRBV4-1	14	-	TRBJ2-1	TGCGCCAGCAGCCAAGGGCGTGGTTACAATGAGCAGTTCTTC	CASSQGRGYNEQFF
-	TRBV20-1	12	-	TRBJ2-7	TGCAGTGCTGGACTCAGGGCGGGAGAGCAGTACTTC	CSAGLRAGEQYF
-	TRBV12-3/TRBV12-4	13	-	TRBJ2-7	TGTGCCAGCAGTCTGGGACTGCTCTACGAGCAGTACTTC	CASSLGLLYEQYF
-	TRBV7-6	16	-	TRBJ2-3	TGTGCCAGCAGCTTAGTTGGGGGCCACTCCACAGATACGCAGTATTTT	CASSLVGGHSTDTQYF
-	TRBV2	13	-	TRBJ1-2	TGTGCCAGCAGTGATGTGTGGGAGGGTGGCTACACCTTC	CASSDVWEGGYTF
-	TRBV27	13	TRBD1	TRBJ1-4	TGTGCCAGCAGTCGACAGGGTGGTGAAAAACTGTTTTTT	CASSRQGGEKLFF
-	TRBV5-1	15	TRBD1	TRBJ2-5	TGCGCCAGCAGCTTTACAGGGGAACTCCAAGAGACCCAGTACTTC	CASSFTGELQETQYF
-	TRBV24-1	14	TRBD2	TRBJ2-1	TGTGCCACCAGTGATGGGGCGGGGGTGGATGAGCAGTTCTTC	CATSDGAGVDEQFF
few	TRBV7-9	14	TRBD1	TRBJ1-2	TGTGCCAGCAGCTCACAGGGGGCTGACTATGGCTACACCTTC	CASSSQGADYGYTF
-	TRBV4-1	15	-	TRBJ1-5	TGCGCCAGCAGCCAAGTGGGTAGTAGGGACCAGCCCCAGCATTTT	CASSQVGSRDQPQHF
-	TRBV29-1	13	-	TRBJ2-2	TGCAGCGTTGGGGGGTACGGGGGCAGGGAGCTGTTTTTT	CSVGGYGGRELFF
-	TRBV2	14	TRBD1	TRBJ2-3	TGTGCCAGAGGGACAGGGGGTAGGACAGATACGCAGTATTTT	CARGTGGRTDTQYF
-	TRBV19	14	-	TRBJ1-1	TGTGCCAGTAGTAGTCGAGGGGGAGTCACTGAAGCTTTCTTT	CASSSRGGVTEAFF
-	TRBV11-2	15	-	TRBJ2-7	TGTGCCAGCAGCTTTCGGGAGGCAACAGGGTACGAGCAGTACTTC	CASSFREATGYEQYF
once	TRBV20-1	13	TRBD2	TRBJ2-7	TGCAGTGCTAGGAGGAGCGGGGGATACGAGCAGTACTTC	CSARRSGGYEQYF